The sequence of this T cell receptor beta chain was determined in a study of T cell responses to AZD1222 COVID-19 vaccine. Study results and caveats: No repertoire was sampled before or during the peak T cell response, only after it.

As to this clone: Its antigen is not known.

The assay was immunoSEQ multiplex PCR, and TCRdb's table has in-frame clones only and misses some. The data contain 110,000 to 150,000 clones, 80% to 90% of them singletons. The length of the CDR3 is 15 residues. CDR1 and CDR2 from the germline V gene are MDHEN and SYDVKM. With 5 bases removed from V and 6 bases from J, the gap between germline ends came to 19 bases. The receptor was derived from an adult in good health. This chain connects TRBV28 to TRBJ1-2, with TRBD1 as a possible D gene (6 bases). Source: peripheral blood, taken on day 0 of AZD1222 vaccination. The CDR3, as DNA: TGTGCCAGCAGTCCGATAAGGACAGTGGCCCATGGCTACACCTTC. Amino acids: CASSPIRTVAHGYTF.